Below, 9 T cell receptor beta chains from the same sample are listed, as sequenced in a study of vaccination and CD4 T cells after COVID-19. What these receptors recognize is not known. Treatment specified: approximately nine-day PBMC culture with coronavirus spike peptide pools or control peptides (ViraFEST assay). Sequencing of the DNA from cultured CD4+ T cells was carried out with the Oncomine TCR Beta short-read assay. TCRdb ran MiXCR on the PCR reads and lists one entry per CDR3 protein. The sample holds about 5,900 distinct CDR3 sequences, more than 50% seen once. Sequenced input: CD4+ T cells from blood, cultured in vitro. These receptors originate from a human donor who had recovered from COVID-19.

In DNA, the CDR3 is TGCAGTGCTAGAGTGGAATACACTGAAGCTTTCTTT. This encodes CSARVEYTEAFF. This chain joins TRBV20-1 and TRBJ1-1, with D unresolved. CDR3 length equals 12 residues. Trimming removed 1 base at V and 3 bases at J, with 6 bases between. Germline CDR1 reads DFQATT; CDR2 reads SNEGSKA (reference sequence).

This clonotype was observed a few times. The chain is built from TRBV20-1 and TRBJ2-3; 9 nucleotides align to TRBD2. The CDR3 is made up of 15 amino acids. Germline-derived CDR1 and CDR2 are DFQATT and SNEGSKA (reference sequence). V shed 6 bases and J 2 bases; nucleotides not matched to a gene: 9. The CDR3 here is CSAPRSGGPTDTQYF. The CDR3 DNA reads as TGCAGTGCCCCGAGAAGCGGGGGGCCCACAGATACGCAGTATTTT.

CDR3 residues: CASSLEWTANTEAFF. The CDR3 DNA follows: TGTGCCAGCAGCTTAGAGTGGACGGCCAACACTGAAGCTTTCTTT. V gene TRBV11-2 combines with J gene TRBJ1-1, with D hard to call. CDR3 length equals 15 residues. Germline V gene lookup returns CDR1 SGHAT and CDR2 FQNNGV. The V end was cut by 0 bases, the J end by 2 bases, with 10 bases between.

This chain joins TRBV18 and TRBJ2-2; D remains ambiguous. The germline V gene encodes CDR1 KGHSH and CDR2 LQKENI. This CDR3 contains 15 residues. The germline V and J ends were trimmed by 3 bases and 0 bases, with 8 bases remaining between them. DNA of the CDR3: TGTGCCAGCTCACCGGTATCACCGAACACCGGGGAGCTGTTTTTT. Translating gives CASSPVSPNTGELFF. The whole variable domain, remainder taken from reference TRBV18 and TRBJ2-2, is NAGVMQNPRHLVRRRGQEARLRCSPMKGHSHVYWYRQLPEEGLKFMVYLQKENIIDESGMPKERFSAEFPKEGPSILRIQQVVRGDSAAYFCASSPVSPNTGELFFGEGSRLTVL.

V gene TRBV5-1 combines with J gene TRBJ2-5, with D perhaps TRBD1 or TRBD2 (6 bases each). The germline V and J ends were trimmed by 0 bases and 7 bases, with 13 bases remaining between them. The CDR3 is 14 residues long. Germline V lookup: CDR1 SGHRS, CDR2 YFSETQ. For the CDR3, the DNA is TGCGCCAGCAGCTTGGAGGGGGGCAGCGTGACCCAGTACTTC. It codes for CASSLEGGSVTQYF.

V is TRBV14 and J is TRBJ1-5; 8 bases agree with TRBD1. The CDR3 covers 13 residues. V was clipped by 6 bases and J by 7 bases; unmatched bases: 5. Germline CDR1 reads SGHDN; CDR2 reads FVKESK. The CDR3 spells CASSQGAGQPQHF. CDR3 DNA: TGTGCCAGCAGTCAGGGGGCCGGACAGCCCCAGCATTTT. The variable domain in full, with the rest retrieved from reference TRBV14 and TRBJ1-5, is EAGVTQFPSHSVIEKGQTVTLRCDPISGHDNLYWYRRVMGKEIKFLLHFVKESKQDESGMPNNRFLAERTGGTYSTLKVQPAELEDSGVYFCASSQGAGQPQHFGDGTRLSIL.

The gene calls are TRBV28 and TRBJ2-7, with D perhaps TRBD1 (6 bases). Trimming took off 4 bases at V and 3 bases at J, with 31 bases between the two ends. Germline CDR1 is MDHEN and CDR2 is SYDVKM. The CDR3 loop spans 20 amino acids. The CDR3 spells CASSSMIPGQPGHPSYEQYF. For the CDR3, the DNA is TGTGCCAGCAGTTCAATGATTCCAGGACAGCCAGGGCATCCCAGCTACGAGCAGTACTTC.

CDR3 DNA: TGTGCCAGTGGGAAACTGGGGGCTGGATCGGTAGGAAACACCATATATTTT. Its translation: CASGKLGAGSVGNTIYF. The V and J genes are TRBV19 and TRBJ1-3, with TRBD1 as a possible D gene (6 bases). The V gene's germline CDR1 is LNHDA and CDR2 SQIVND (reference sequence). Trimming took off 8 bases at V and 4 bases at J, with 24 bases between the two ends. The CDR3 has 17 amino acids.

The chain joins TRBV7-8 to TRBJ1-2; 8 bases are shared with TRBD1. The V gene's germline CDR1 is SGHVS and CDR2 FQNEAQ. The CDR3 loop spans 13 amino acids. Trimming at V came to 4 bases and at J to 6 bases, leaving 4 bases not matched to a gene. CDR3 loop: CASSYTGGDGYTF. The CDR3 DNA follows: TGTGCCAGCAGCTATACAGGGGGGGATGGCTACACCTTC.